This T cell receptor (beta chain) was sequenced during a study of cytomegalovirus exposure and HLA in healthy donors. Study at large: A prior analysis found about 120 million unique TCR beta sequences from 150 million to 200 million T cells. Genetic ancestry analysis placed about 84% of the 300 to 400 donors that were genotyped in the Caucasian-associated cluster.

Primers included in the PCR were 60 Vbeta and 13 Jbeta primers. Produced via immunoSEQ multiplex PCR; TCRdb's table is partial and in-frame only. In all, the sample yields roughly 190,000 clones. This clonotype was obtained from a man aged 25-40 years in good health and CMV-seronegative. The sample taken for sequencing was PBMCs.

This CDR3 is CATRPGSDYGYTF. CDR3 bases: TGTGCCACCCGGCCGGGATCGGACTATGGCTACACCTTC. The chain combines TRBV28 with TRBJ1-2; D ambiguous. The CDR3 length is 13 residues. From germline, CDR1 is MDHEN and CDR2 SYDVKM. Trimming took off 10 bases at V and 3 bases at J, with 15 bases between the two ends.